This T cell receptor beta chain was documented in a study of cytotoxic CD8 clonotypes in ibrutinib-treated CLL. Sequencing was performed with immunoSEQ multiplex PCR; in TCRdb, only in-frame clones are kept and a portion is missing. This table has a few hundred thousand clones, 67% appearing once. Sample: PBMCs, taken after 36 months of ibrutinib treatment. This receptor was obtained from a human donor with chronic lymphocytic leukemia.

CDR3 nucleotides: TGCGCCAGCAGCTCACAGGGGCAGGGCTATGGCTACACCTTC. Translation gives CASSSQGQGYGYTF. The V gene is TRBV5-1, the J gene TRBJ1-2; 7 bases are shared with TRBD1. The CDR3 runs 14 residues. Trimming removed 3 bases from V and 4 bases from J; junction bases left unmatched: 6. The germline CDR1 and CDR2 sequences are SGHRS and YFSETQ.